This T cell receptor (beta chain) comes out of a study of shared clonotypes between healthy human individuals (dated by TCRdb to about 2020). Background on the whole study: The cohort included a few men and a couple of women between 18 and 49 years of age. Per donor, three plates each were used for CD4 naive and CD4 memory, two for CD8 naive, and one for CD8 memory. To estimate repertoire size and how much clonotypes are shared between individuals, the study performed deep sequencing of blood TCR repertoires from five healthy adults. To increase sequencing depth and limit assay-specific biases, different laboratories used diverse techniques to prepare libraries and sequence TCR repertoires. Leukapheresis yielded between about 0.85 and 10 billion PBMCs per donor.

Using the deep immunoSEQ assay, TCR CDR3 regions were amplified from genomic DNA by multiplex PCR. For each cell subset, the extracted genomic DNA was distributed evenly across all wells of several immunoSEQ 96-well plates, and each plate served as one replicate. Each replicate PCR for sorted subsets received about 220 ng genomic DNA, equal to roughly 30,000 T cell genomes. The purified libraries were quantified using a Qubit 3.0 fluorometer, sized with a Bioanalyzer 2100, and then quantified again using the KAPA Library Quantification kit. Each immunoSEQ 96-well plate was sequenced on its own single-read 150-cycle Illumina NextSeq 550 flow cell. Under the source paper's analysis protocol: The immunoSEQ output contained only junctional sequences without quality scores, so filtering could not match that applied to full-length reads. To assign V/J genes and CDR3, sequences were annotated against IMGT germline references using PyIR, a Python wrapper for IgBLAST v1.9. Reads were removed for weak V/J assignments (E-value above 1e-6), missing CDR3, stop codons, out-of-frame junctions, or ambiguous translated residues. V3J clonotypes were defined by identical inferred V gene, J gene, and CDR3 amino acid sequence. Percentage overlap between repertoires was calculated by dividing the number of shared unique clonotypes by the size of the smaller repertoire. Three approaches were used to assess repertoire richness: RTK rarefaction, the Chao1 estimator, and Recon v2.1 estimates of unobserved clonotypes. Generation probabilities for all TCRbeta clonotypes obtained by the gDNA method from a few donors were computed using OLGA. TCRdb took this table from immuneACCESS and kept in-frame rearrangements with V and J called. Such tables lack part of the clones; where checked against another copy, unresolved V genes explain under half of the gap, and the rest is unexplained. V and J calls and clone size come straight from that table; D and trimming were deduced from the DNA. The sample data list about 1,900,000 clones, and about 95% of these were observed just once. The top ten hold less than 1.5% of the sample.

For the CD8 naive samples, CD45RO-negative cells were positively selected for CCR7, yielding a CD45RA+CCR7+ population from which TemRA cells were excluded. Healthy HIV-negative adults with no recently reported acute infections or vaccinations were included as donors. All donors were Caucasian adults living in Nashville, Tennessee, USA. Blood was collected by leukapheresis, and PBMCs were isolated by Ficoll-Histopaque density gradient centrifugation and then cryopreserved in liquid nitrogen vapor phase. Analytical flow cytometry was used to check the purity and quantity of each magnetically sorted T cell population. Each sorted fraction had its genomic DNA isolated and then quantified by UV absorbance on a Nanodrop 2000c. On the study overall, not on this receptor specifically: Sampling was restricted to blood, and TCR repertoires in tissue are likely to differ from TCR repertoires in blood. Based on pairwise subsampling, the degree of clonotype sharing among donors was expected to be affected by sequencing depth. Because the study included a small number of donors, the genetic and exposure-history diversity represented was limited. Naive subsets generally had larger estimated clonotype richness than memory subsets did. Higher generation probabilities were observed for clonotypes shared by all four sorted-subset donors than for non-shared clonotypes. Incomplete sequencing was indicated by rarefaction of sorted-subset datasets, despite the large sequencing depth. When a few donors were compared, the shared fraction of clonotypes was around 5% for naive CD4, about 4% for naive CD8, about 2.5% for memory CD4, and roughly 0.4% for memory CD8.

Comments on this clone: The specificity of this receptor is unknown. No much larger clonotype is one base removed from it; base qualities were not supplied.

Based on the germline V gene (reference sequence), the CDR1 and CDR2 sequences are SEHNR and FQNEAQ. Inclusive of the bounding cysteine and phenylalanine, the CDR3 is 12 residues long. The entry retains the CDR3 DNA only, 36 bases that are in frame from base 1. V was cut back by 5 bases and J by 8 bases, leaving a gap of 12 bases between them. The chain is encoded by TRBV7-9 joined to TRBJ1-2; TRBD1 is perhaps the D gene, given 6 matching bases. This sequence originates from a man in his late teens or twenties in good health. Sequenced: naive CD8+ T cells sorted from blood. What the cell subset or site label conveys for this sample: CD45RA+CCR7+. CDR3 protein: CASSEQGSGYTF. DNA sequence: TGTGCCAGCAGCGAGCAGGGGAGCGGCTACACCTTC.